This T cell receptor (beta chain) was profiled in a study of shared clonotypes between healthy human individuals. The sorted-subset replicate PCRs were given roughly 190 ng DNA, which is tens of thousands of T cell genomes. Only in-frame clones appear in the TCRdb table, and some are missing; sequencing was by immunoSEQ multiplex PCR. Of about a million clones in the sample, 70% to 80% were seen once. The CDR3 totals 15 residues. Looked up from germline, CDR1 is SGHTA and CDR2 is FQGNSA. Trimming cost V 3 bases and J 4 bases; bases outside gene matches: 2. The study separated CD4+ cells into CD45RA+ naive and CD45RA-negative memory subsets.

The chain couples TRBV7-2 to TRBJ2-7; TRBD2 matches 14 bases. Sequencing was performed on memory CD4+ T cells from PBMCs. Sample subset: CD45RA-negative fraction. This sequence was found in a man younger than 35 in good health. Some clones in this sample may be carry-over from other donors' samples. CDR3 protein: CASSLGTSGRYEQYF. The CDR3 nucleotides read TGTGCCAGCAGCTTGGGGACTAGCGGGAGATACGAGCAGTACTTC.